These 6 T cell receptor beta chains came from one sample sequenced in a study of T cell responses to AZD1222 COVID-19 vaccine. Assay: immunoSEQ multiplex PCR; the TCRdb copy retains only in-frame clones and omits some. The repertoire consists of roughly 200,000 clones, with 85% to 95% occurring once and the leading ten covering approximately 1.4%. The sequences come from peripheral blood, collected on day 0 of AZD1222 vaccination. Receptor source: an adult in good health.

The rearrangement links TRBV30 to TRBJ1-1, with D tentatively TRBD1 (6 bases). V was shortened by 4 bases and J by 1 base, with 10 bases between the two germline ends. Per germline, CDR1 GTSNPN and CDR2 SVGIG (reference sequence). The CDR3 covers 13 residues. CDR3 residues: CAWTIGGNTEAFF. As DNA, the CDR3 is TGTGCCTGGACCATAGGGGGGAACACTGAAGCTTTCTTT.

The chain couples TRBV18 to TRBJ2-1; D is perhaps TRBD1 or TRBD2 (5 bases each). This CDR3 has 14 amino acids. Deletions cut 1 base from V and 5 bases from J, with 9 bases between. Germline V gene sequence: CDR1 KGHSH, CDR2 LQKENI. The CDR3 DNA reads TGTGCCAGCTCACCACGGGACCGGAACAATGAGCAGTTCTTC. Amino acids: CASSPRDRNNEQFF.

In DNA, the CDR3 is TGTGCCAGCAGTTACCATCGAAGTACTGAAGCTTTCTTT. Encoded protein: CASSYHRSTEAFF. The chain combines TRBV6-5 with TRBJ1-1; D is uncertain. The CDR3 loop spans 13 amino acids. With 2 bases removed from V and 5 bases from J, the gap between germline ends came to 9 bases. Looked up from germline, CDR1 is MNHEY and CDR2 is SVGAGI.

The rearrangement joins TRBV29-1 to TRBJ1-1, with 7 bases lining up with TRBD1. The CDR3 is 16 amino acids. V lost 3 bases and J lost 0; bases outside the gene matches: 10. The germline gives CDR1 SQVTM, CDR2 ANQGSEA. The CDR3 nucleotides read TGCAGCGTTGACCGAAGACAGGGCCCCATGAACACTGAAGCTTTCTTT. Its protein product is CSVDRRQGPMNTEAFF.

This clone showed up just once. In DNA form, the CDR3 reads TGTGCCAGCAGCTTCGAGGGGAATTGGGGCTACACCTTC. Amino acid sequence: CASSFEGNWGYTF. This sequence joins TRBV7-3 and TRBJ1-2; possible D gene TRBD1, 5 bases. CDR1 SGHTA and CDR2 FQGTGA come from the germline V gene. The germline V and J ends were trimmed by 3 bases and 8 bases, with 13 bases remaining between them. The CDR3 covers 13 residues.

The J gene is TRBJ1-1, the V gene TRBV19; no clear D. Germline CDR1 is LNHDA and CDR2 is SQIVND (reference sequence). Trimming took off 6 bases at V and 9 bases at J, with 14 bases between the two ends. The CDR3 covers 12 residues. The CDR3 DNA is TGTGCCAGTAGATCCGGGAGCACGAAAGCTTTCTTT. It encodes CASRSGSTKAFF.